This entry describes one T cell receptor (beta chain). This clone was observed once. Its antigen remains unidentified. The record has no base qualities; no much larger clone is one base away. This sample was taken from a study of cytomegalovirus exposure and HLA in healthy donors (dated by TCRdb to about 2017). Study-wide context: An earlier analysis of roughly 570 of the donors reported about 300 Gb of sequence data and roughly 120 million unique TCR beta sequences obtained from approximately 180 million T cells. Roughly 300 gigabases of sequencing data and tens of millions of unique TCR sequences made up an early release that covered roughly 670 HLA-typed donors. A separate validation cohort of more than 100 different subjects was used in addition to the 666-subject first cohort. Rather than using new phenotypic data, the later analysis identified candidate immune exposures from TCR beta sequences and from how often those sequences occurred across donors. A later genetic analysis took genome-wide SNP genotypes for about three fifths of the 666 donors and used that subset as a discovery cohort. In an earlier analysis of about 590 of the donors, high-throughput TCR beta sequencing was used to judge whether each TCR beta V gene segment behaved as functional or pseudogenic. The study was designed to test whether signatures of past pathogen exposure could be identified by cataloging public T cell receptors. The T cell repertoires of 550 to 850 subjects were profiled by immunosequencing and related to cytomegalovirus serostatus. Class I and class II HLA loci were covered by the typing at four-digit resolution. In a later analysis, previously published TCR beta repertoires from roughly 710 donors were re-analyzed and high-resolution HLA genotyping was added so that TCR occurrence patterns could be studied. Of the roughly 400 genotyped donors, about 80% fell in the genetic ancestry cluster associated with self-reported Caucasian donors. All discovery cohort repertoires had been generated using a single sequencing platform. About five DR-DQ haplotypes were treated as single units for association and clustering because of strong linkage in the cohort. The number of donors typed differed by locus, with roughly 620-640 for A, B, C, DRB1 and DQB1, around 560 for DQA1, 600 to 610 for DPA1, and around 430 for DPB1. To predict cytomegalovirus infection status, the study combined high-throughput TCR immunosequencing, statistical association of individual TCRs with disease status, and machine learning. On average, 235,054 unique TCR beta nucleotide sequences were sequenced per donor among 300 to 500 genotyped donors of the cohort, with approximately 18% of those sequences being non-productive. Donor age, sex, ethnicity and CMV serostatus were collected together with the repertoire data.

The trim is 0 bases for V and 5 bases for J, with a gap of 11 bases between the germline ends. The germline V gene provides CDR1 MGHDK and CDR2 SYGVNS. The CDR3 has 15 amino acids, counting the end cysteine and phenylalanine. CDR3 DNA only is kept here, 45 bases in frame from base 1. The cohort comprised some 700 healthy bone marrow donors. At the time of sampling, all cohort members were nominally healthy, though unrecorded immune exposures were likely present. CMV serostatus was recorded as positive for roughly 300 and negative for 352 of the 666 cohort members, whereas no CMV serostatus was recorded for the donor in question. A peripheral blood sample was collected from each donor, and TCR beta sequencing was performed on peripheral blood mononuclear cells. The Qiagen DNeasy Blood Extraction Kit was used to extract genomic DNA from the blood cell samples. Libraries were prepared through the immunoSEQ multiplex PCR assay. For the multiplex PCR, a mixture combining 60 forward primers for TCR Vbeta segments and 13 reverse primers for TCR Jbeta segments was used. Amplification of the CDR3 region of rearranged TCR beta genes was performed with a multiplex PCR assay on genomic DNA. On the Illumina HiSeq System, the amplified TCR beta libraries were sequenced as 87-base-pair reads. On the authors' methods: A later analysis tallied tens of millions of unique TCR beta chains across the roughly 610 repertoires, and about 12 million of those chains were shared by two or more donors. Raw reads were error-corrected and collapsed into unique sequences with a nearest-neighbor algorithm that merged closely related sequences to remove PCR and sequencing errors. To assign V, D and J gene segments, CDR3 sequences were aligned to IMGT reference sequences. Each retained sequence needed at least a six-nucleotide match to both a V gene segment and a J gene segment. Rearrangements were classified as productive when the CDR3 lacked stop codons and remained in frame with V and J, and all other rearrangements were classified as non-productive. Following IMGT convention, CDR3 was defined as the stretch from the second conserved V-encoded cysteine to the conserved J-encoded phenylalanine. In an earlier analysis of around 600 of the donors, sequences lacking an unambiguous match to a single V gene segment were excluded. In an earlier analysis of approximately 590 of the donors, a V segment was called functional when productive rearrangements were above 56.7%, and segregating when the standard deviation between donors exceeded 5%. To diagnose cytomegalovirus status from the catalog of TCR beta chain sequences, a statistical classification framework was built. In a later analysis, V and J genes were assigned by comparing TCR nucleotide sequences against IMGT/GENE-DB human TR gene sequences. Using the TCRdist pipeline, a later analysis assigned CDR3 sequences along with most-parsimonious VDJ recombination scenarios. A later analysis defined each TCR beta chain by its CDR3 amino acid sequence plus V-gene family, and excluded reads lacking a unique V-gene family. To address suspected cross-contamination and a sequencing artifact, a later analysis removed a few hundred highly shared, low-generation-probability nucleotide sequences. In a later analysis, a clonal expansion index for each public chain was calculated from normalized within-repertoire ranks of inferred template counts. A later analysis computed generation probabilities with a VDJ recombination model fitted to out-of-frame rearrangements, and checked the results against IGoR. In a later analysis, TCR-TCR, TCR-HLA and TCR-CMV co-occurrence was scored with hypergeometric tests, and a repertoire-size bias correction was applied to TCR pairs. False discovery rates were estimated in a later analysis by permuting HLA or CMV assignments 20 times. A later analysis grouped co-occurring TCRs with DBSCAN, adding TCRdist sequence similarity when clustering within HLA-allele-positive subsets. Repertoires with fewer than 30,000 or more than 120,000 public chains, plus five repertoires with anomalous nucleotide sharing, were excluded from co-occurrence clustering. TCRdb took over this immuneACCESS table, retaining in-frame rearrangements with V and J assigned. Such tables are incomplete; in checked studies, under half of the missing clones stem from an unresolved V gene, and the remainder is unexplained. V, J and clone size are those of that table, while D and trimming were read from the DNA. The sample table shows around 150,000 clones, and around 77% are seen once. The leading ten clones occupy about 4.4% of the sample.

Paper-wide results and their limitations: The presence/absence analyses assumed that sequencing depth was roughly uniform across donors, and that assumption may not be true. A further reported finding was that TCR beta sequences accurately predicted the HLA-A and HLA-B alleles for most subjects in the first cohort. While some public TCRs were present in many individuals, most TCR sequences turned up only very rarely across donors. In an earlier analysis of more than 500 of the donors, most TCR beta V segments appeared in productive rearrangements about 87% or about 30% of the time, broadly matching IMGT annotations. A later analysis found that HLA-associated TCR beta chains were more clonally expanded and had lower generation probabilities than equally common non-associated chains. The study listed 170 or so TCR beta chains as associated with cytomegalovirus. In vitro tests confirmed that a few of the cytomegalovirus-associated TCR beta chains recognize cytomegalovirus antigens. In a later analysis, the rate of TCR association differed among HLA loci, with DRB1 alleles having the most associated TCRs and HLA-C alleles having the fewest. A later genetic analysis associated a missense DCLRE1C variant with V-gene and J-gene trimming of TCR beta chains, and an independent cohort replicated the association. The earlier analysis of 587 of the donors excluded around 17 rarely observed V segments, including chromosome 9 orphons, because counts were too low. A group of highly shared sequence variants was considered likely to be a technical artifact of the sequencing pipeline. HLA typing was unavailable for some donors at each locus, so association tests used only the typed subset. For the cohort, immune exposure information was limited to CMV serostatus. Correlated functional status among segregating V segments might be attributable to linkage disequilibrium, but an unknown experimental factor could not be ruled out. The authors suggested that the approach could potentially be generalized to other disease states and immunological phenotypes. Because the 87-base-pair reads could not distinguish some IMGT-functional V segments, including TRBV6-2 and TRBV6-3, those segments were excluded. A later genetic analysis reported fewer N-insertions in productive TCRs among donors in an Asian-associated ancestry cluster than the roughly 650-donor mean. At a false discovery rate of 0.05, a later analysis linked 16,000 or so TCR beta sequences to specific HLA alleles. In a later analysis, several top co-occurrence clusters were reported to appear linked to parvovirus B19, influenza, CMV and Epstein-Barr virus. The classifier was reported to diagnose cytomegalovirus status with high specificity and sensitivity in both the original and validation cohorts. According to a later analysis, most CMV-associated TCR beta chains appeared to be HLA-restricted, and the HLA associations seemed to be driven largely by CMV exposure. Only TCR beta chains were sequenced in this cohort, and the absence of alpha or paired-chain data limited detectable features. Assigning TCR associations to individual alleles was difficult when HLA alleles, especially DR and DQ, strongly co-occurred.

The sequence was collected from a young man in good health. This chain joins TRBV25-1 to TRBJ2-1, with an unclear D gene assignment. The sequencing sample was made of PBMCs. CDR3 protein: CASSEYRRPDNEQFF. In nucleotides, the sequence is TGTGCCAGCAGTGAATATAGGAGACCCGACAATGAGCAGTTCTTC.